This entry lists 25 T cell receptor beta chains sequenced from one sample in a study of neurological immune-mediated disorders. TCRdb fed the 5' RACE reads into MiXCR, producing one record per CDR3 protein. This sample has 50,000 to 85,000 distinct CDR3 sequences, with approximately 5.2% found just once. The specimen sequenced was PBMCs. The source is a woman aged 30 to 39 with multiple sclerosis.

This clonotype was detected ten times or more. The chain joins TRBV15 to TRBJ1-6; D gene ambiguous. Between the trimmed V and J ends, which lost 1 base and 5 bases, there was a span of 3 bases. The CDR3 is 13 amino acids. CDR1 is LNHNV and CDR2 is YYDKDF in the germline V gene (reference sequence). In DNA form, the CDR3 reads TGTGCCACCAGCAGAGCAAATAATTCACCCCTCCACTTT. Residues: CATSRANNSPLHF.

This chain connects TRBV20-1 to TRBJ1-2; D gene ambiguous. The CDR3 is 16 residues long. V dropped 6 bases and J dropped 8 bases, with 28 bases sitting between them. Germline assignment: CDR1 DFQATT and CDR2 SNEGSKA (reference sequence). CDR3 sequence reads: CSARWPGGSLVEGYTF. The DNA of the CDR3 is TGCAGTGCGCGCTGGCCAGGTGGTTCCCTGGTGGAGGGCTACACCTTC.

This clonotype appeared many times. V is TRBV5-1 and J is TRBJ1-1, with TRBD1 matching over 7 bases. CDR3 length equals 15 residues. After removal of 5 bases from V and 5 bases from J, the junction contained 12 bases not matched to a gene. Germline CDR1 is SGHRS and CDR2 is YFSETQ. The CDR3 sequence is CASRPSLQGWTEAFF. For the CDR3, the DNA is TGCGCCAGCAGGCCATCCTTACAGGGGTGGACTGAAGCTTTCTTT.

This clonotype was counted ten times or more. This rearrangement joins TRBV20-1 to TRBJ1-2; D is possibly TRBD1 (6 bases). CDR3 length: 13 residues. V dropped 5 bases and J dropped 3 bases, with 13 bases sitting between them. Germline V gives CDR1 DFQATT, CDR2 SNEGSKA (reference sequence). CDR3 residues: CSASQQGYYGYTF. The CDR3 nucleotides are TGCAGTGCTTCCCAACAGGGATACTATGGCTACACCTTC.

This clonotype was observed at least ten times. The chain has TRBV7-3 and TRBJ2-1, with 9 bases matching TRBD2. This CDR3 spans 14 amino acids. The V gene's germline CDR1 is SGHTA and CDR2 FQGTGA. V was pared by 5 bases and J by 6 bases, with 5 bases of the junction left unmatched. CDR3 loop: CASSRGGAGNEQFF. The DNA for the CDR3 is TGTGCCAGCAGCCGCGGGGGGGCGGGCAATGAGCAGTTCTTC.

This clonotype was observed at least ten times. The genes are TRBV20-1 and TRBJ1-5; D is unclear. The V end was cut by 3 bases, the J end by 3 bases, with 6 bases between. The CDR3 runs to 12 residues. Germline CDR1 DFQATT, CDR2 SNEGSKA (reference sequence). The CDR3 nucleotides read TGCAGTGCTAGGCAGCACAATCAGCCCCAGCATTTT. It yields the protein CSARQHNQPQHF.

This clonotype was recorded at least ten times. The chain recombines TRBV5-1 with TRBJ2-2, with 7 nucleotides matching TRBD1. Germline V gives CDR1 SGHRS, CDR2 YFSETQ. The CDR3 has 15 residues. Trimming cost V 5 bases and J 0 bases; bases outside gene matches: 4. The CDR3 DNA is TGCGCCAGCAGAGCGCAGGGGGCGAACACCGGGGAGCTGTTTTTT. Translating it yields CASRAQGANTGELFF.

This clonotype was counted ten times or more. The chain employs TRBV5-6 and TRBJ2-5; 7 bases agree with TRBD1. The germline V gene encodes CDR1 SGHDT and CDR2 YYEEEE. V shed 3 bases, J shed 5 bases, and the junction held 7 bases outside the gene matches. The CDR3 sequence is 14 residues long. CDR3 nucleotide sequence: TGTGCCAGCAGCTCGACAGGGAATGCGGAGACCCAGTACTTC. Amino acid sequence: CASSSTGNAETQYF.

This clonotype was found many times. The rearrangement links TRBV20-1 to TRBJ1-1; D not certain. This CDR3 has 12 amino acids. V was trimmed by 6 bases and J by 0 bases, leaving 8 bases between them. Germline lookup yields CDR1 DFQATT and CDR2 SNEGSKA (reference sequence). The CDR3 region has the DNA TGCAGTGCAGTACAGTTGAACACTGAAGCTTTCTTT. Translated: CSAVQLNTEAFF.

In this sample, this clonotype turned up many times. The CDR3 is CSARKVPLRTGELFF. CDR3 sequence (DNA): TGCAGTGCTAGAAAGGTGCCACTCCGAACCGGGGAGCTGTTTTTT. This chain links TRBV20-1 with TRBJ2-2; D not certain. CDR3 length equals 15 residues. The germline V gene encodes CDR1 DFQATT and CDR2 SNEGSKA (reference sequence). Trimming stripped 2 bases from V and 5 bases from J, with 15 bases between.

V gene TRBV6-5 combines with J gene TRBJ2-2; D could derive from TRBD1 or TRBD2 (6 bases each). The germline V and J ends were trimmed by 0 bases and 5 bases, with 16 bases remaining between them. The CDR3 consists of 17 residues. Germline V lookup: CDR1 MNHEY, CDR2 SVGAGI. This CDR3 reads CASSYSAGGTLTGELFF. The CDR3 region has the DNA TGTGCCAGCAGTTACTCAGCCGGAGGGACATTAACCGGGGAGCTGTTTTTT.

This clonotype was counted many times. This sequence joins TRBV28 and TRBJ1-1, with D tentatively TRBD1 (6 bases). The germline V gene encodes CDR1 MDHEN and CDR2 SYDVKM. CDR3 size: 15 residues. Between the trimmed V and J ends, which lost 2 bases and 3 bases, there was a span of 13 bases. The CDR3 DNA reads TGTGCCAGCAGTTTACCACAGACAGGTTACACTGAAGCTTTCTTT. The encoded protein is CASSLPQTGYTEAFF.

CDR3 sequence: CSARDQLPNRGYTF. The DNA of the CDR3 is TGCAGTGCTAGAGATCAGTTGCCGAATCGGGGCTACACCTTC. The V gene is TRBV20-1, the J gene TRBJ1-2; D is unresolved. CDR1 and CDR2 (germline): DFQATT, SNEGSKA (reference sequence). V lost 0 bases to trimming and J lost 8 bases, with 16 bases between them. This CDR3 region has 14 residues.

This clonotype was detected many times. CDR3 in amino acids: CSAYRGRSEQYF. In DNA form, the CDR3 reads TGCAGTGCATACAGGGGGCGGAGCGAGCAGTACTTC. This chain uses TRBV20-1 with TRBJ2-7, with TRBD1 matching 9 bases. V shed 6 bases, J shed 6 bases, and the junction held 6 bases outside the gene matches. CDR1 and CDR2 (germline): DFQATT, SNEGSKA (reference sequence). This CDR3 spans 12 amino acids.

This clonotype appeared many times. The chain couples TRBV6-6 to TRBJ1-4, with a weak D call TRBD1 (5 bases). Trimming left V 5 bases short and J 4 bases short, with 11 bases between. Germline V gives CDR1 MNHNY, CDR2 SVGAGI (reference sequence). The CDR3 runs to 14 residues. CDR3 sequence (DNA): TGTGCCAGCAGTCTGACAGTTTTTAATGAAAAACTGTTTTTT. It specifies CASSLTVFNEKLFF.

This clonotype was detected many times. The chain has TRBV3-1 and TRBJ1-5, with 10 bases lining up with TRBD1. The CDR3 is 13 residues long. CDR1 and CDR2 (germline): LGHDT, YNNKEL (reference sequence). V lost 8 bases to trimming and J lost 5 bases; unmatched junction nucleotides: 3. For the CDR3, the DNA is TGTGCCAGCGGCGGGACAGGGGATCAGCCCCAGCATTTT. Its protein product is CASGGTGDQPQHF.

This clonotype was found many times. This chain links TRBV7-9 with TRBJ1-1; unclear D gene. Trimming left V 8 bases short and J 3 bases short, with 7 bases between. Per the germline V gene, CDR1 is SEHNR and CDR2 is FQNEAQ (reference sequence). The CDR3 extends over 11 amino acids. The CDR3 nucleotides are TGTGCCAGCGACCGGTACACTGAAGCTTTCTTT. Protein: CASDRYTEAFF.

This clonotype was observed at least ten times. This chain joins TRBV10-3 and TRBJ2-2; D possibly uses TRBD1 or TRBD2 (5 bases each). Trimming removed 0 bases at V and 1 base at J, with 6 bases between. Germline CDR1 and CDR2: ENHRY and SYGVKD. CDR3 length equals 15 residues. CDR3 sequence reads: CAISESRGNTGELFF. CDR3 coding DNA: TGTGCCATCAGTGAGTCGAGGGGGAACACCGGGGAGCTGTTTTTT.

This clonotype was counted at least ten times. The chain links TRBV24-1 to TRBJ2-2; no definite D call. This CDR3 is built from 14 residues. The V gene lost 0 bases and the J gene lost 7 bases, with 8 bases spanning the gap. The V gene's germline CDR1 is KGHDR and CDR2 SFDVKD. DNA for the CDR3: TGTGCCACCAGTGATTTGCCCCGAGGCGGGGAGCTGTTTTTT. Protein sequence: CATSDLPRGGELFF.

The chain links TRBV5-1 to TRBJ2-2; TRBD2 matches at 12 bases. The CDR3 contains 15 residues. Germline-derived CDR1 and CDR2 are SGHRS and YFSETQ. V lost 3 bases, J lost 8 bases, and 5 bases stayed unmatched. The CDR3 coding sequence is TGCGCCAGCAGCTGGACTAGCGGGGAATCGGGGGAGCTGTTTTTT. Translated: CASSWTSGESGELFF.

About this clonotype: This may be a read error, as it is one base from a much larger clone. No conserved phenylalanine or tryptophan ends this CDR3, so it is likely a read error. The chain uses TRBV10-3 and TRBJ1-2; D possibly corresponds to TRBD1 (5 bases). The ends were cut back, 2 bases at V and 5 bases at J, with 6 bases in the middle. This CDR3 is built from 12 residues. The germline V gene has CDR1 ENHRY and CDR2 SYGVKD. CDR3 in amino acids: CAISEAGYGYTS. The CDR3 DNA reads as TGTGCCATCAGTGAGGCAGGGTATGGCTACACCTCC.

This clonotype occurred many times. The chain links TRBV15 to TRBJ2-3; TRBD2 aligns across 11 bases. The CDR3 contains 15 residues. J lost 3 bases, V lost 1 base, and 0 bases had no gene match. Looked up from germline, CDR1 is LNHNV and CDR2 is YYDKDF (reference sequence). The CDR3 DNA reads TGTGCCACCAGCAGAGGACTAGCGGGGACAGATACGCAGTATTTT. Protein product: CATSRGLAGTDTQYF.

The rearrangement joins TRBV25-1 to TRBJ1-4; 8 nucleotides match TRBD1. Germline loops: CDR1 MGHDK, CDR2 SYGVNS. J gave up 4 bases and V 6 bases, and 13 bases lay outside the gene matches. This CDR3 spans 17 amino acids. The DNA of the CDR3 is TGTGCCAGCAGCGCGCGGGGGACAGGCGGCCTTAATGAAAAACTGTTTTTT. Amino acids: CASSARGTGGLNEKLFF.

The gene calls are TRBV5-6 and TRBJ1-4; unclear D gene. The V end was cut by 1 base, the J end by 7 bases, with 14 bases between. Germline lookup yields CDR1 SGHDT and CDR2 YYEEEE. The CDR3 contains 15 residues. The CDR3 protein is CASSLRISSREKLFF. The CDR3 DNA follows: TGTGCCAGCAGCTTGAGGATCTCCTCTCGTGAAAAACTGTTTTTT.

The table lists this clonotype with many counts. The V gene is TRBV5-1, the J gene TRBJ2-5; D remains ambiguous. Germline CDR1 is SGHRS and CDR2 is YFSETQ. Trimming stripped 2 bases from V and 5 bases from J, with 10 bases between. The CDR3 runs to 13 residues. The CDR3 DNA reads as TGCGCCAGCAGCTTTTCGGGTTCGGAGACCCAGTACTTC. Protein sequence: CASSFSGSETQYF.